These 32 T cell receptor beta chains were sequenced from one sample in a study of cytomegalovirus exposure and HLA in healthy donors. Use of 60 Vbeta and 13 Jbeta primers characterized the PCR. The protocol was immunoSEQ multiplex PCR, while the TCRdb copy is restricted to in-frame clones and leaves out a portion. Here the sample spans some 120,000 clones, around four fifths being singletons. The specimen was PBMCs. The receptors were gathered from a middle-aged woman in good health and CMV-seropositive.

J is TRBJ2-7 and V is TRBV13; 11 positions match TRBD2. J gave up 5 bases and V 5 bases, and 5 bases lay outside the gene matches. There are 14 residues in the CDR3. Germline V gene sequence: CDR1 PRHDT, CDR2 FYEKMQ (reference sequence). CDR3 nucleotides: TGTGCCAGCAGCCTTACTAGCGGGGGACACGAGCAGTACTTC. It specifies CASSLTSGGHEQYF.

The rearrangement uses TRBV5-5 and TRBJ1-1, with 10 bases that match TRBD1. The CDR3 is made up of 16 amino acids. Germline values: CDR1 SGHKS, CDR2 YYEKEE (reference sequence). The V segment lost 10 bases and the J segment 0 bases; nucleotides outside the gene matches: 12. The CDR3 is CASQTDRGPMNTEAFF. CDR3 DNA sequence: TGTGCCTCCCAAACCGACAGGGGGCCTATGAACACTGAAGCTTTCTTT. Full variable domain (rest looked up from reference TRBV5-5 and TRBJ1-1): DAGVTQSPTHLIKTRGQQVTLRCSPISGHKSVSWYQQVLGQGPQFIFQYYEKEERGRGNFPDRFSARQFPNYSSELNVNALLLGDSALYLCASQTDRGPMNTEAFFGQGTRLTVV.

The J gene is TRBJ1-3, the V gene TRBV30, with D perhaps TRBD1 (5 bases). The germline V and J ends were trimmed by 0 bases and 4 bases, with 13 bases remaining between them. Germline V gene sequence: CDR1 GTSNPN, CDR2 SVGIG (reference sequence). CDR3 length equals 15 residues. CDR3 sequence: CAWSVQGLRGNTIYF. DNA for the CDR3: TGTGCCTGGAGTGTCCAGGGCCTGAGGGGAAACACCATATATTTT.

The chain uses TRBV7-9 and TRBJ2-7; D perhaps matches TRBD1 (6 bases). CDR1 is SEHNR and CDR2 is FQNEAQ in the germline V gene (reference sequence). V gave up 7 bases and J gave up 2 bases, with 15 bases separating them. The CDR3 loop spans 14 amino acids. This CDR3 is CASTDLYRAYEQYF. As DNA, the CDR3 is TGTGCCAGCACCGACCTCTACAGGGCCTACGAGCAGTACTTC.

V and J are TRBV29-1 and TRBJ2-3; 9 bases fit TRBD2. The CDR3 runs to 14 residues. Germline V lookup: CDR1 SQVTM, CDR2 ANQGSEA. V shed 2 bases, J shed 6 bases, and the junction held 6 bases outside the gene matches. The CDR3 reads CSVEKAGGRDTQYF. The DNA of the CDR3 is TGCAGCGTTGAAAAGGCGGGAGGGCGGGATACGCAGTATTTT.

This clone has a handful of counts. CDR3 in DNA: TGTGCCAGCACCTTGGTGGCAGGGGAGGATACGCAGTATTTT. This translates into CASTLVAGEDTQYF. V usage is TRBV27 and J usage is TRBJ2-3; D might be TRBD1 (6 bases). Germline assignment: CDR1 MNHEY and CDR2 SMNVEV (reference sequence). This CDR3 has 14 amino acids. V was trimmed by 7 bases and J by 6 bases, leaving 17 bases between them.

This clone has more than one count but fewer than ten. DNA of the CDR3: TGCGCCAGCAGCGTGAACTCCCAAACGGGACAGCTTGAAAAACTGTTTTTT. Amino acids: CASSVNSQTGQLEKLFF. The rearrangement uses TRBV10-1 and TRBJ1-4; 7 bases are shared with TRBD1. The CDR3 is 17 residues long. V lost 6 bases to trimming and J lost 7 bases; unmatched junction nucleotides: 17. CDR1 WNHNN and CDR2 SYGVQD come from the germline V gene (reference sequence).

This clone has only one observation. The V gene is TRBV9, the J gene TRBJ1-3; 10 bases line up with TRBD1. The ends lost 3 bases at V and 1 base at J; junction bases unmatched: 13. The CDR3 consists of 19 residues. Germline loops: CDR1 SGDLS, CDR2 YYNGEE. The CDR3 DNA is TGTGCCAGCAGCGGCGACAGGGGGCTGGCGGCCACTTCTGGAAACACCATATATTTT. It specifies CASSGDRGLAATSGNTIYF. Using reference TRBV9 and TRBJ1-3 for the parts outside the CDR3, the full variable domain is DSGVTQTPKHLITATGQRVTLRCSPRSGDLSVYWYQQSLDQGLQFLIQYYNGEERAKGNILERFSAQQFPDLHSELNLSSLELGDSALYFCASSGDRGLAATSGNTIYFGEGSWLTVV.

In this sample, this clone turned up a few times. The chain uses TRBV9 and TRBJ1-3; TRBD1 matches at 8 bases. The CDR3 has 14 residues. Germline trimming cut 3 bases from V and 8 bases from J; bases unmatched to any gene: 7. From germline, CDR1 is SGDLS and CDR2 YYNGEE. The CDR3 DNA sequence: TGTGCCAGCAGCGCCGGACAGGGTGGGGACACCATATATTTT. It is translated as CASSAGQGGDTIYF.

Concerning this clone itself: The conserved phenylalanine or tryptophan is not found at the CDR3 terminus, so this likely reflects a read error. The CDR3 region is CASSTDQGFGYGYTL. CDR3 coding DNA: TGTGCCAGCAGCACGGATCAGGGGTTCGGCTATGGCTACACCCTC. This chain uses TRBV2 with TRBJ1-2, with a tentative D call TRBD1 (6 bases). The CDR3 extends over 15 amino acids. V lost 6 bases to trimming and J lost 4 bases, with 18 bases between them. The germline CDR1 and CDR2 sequences are SNHLY and FYNNEI.

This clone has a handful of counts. As DNA, the CDR3 is TGTGCCAGCAGTTCGAGAGGGACTAGCGGAACCTACGAGCAGTACTTC. This translates into CASSSRGTSGTYEQYF. V is TRBV6-5 and J is TRBJ2-7; 11 positions agree with TRBD2. V was pared by 4 bases and J by 2 bases, with 7 bases of the junction left unmatched. The CDR3 consists of 16 residues. The V gene's germline CDR1 is MNHEY and CDR2 SVGAGI.

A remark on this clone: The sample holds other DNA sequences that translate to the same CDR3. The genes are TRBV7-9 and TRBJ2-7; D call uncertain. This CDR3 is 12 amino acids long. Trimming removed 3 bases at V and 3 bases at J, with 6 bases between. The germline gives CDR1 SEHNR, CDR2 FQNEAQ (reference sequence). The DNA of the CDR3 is TGTGCCAGCAGCTTTACGGGCTACGAGCAGTACTTC. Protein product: CASSFTGYEQYF.

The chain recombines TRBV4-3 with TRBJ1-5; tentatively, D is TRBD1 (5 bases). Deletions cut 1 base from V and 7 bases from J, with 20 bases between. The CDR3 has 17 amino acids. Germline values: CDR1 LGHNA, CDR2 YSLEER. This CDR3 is CASSQVAGPGQYQPQHF. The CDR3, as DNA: TGCGCCAGCAGCCAAGTCGCGGGACCCGGGCAATACCAGCCCCAGCATTTT.

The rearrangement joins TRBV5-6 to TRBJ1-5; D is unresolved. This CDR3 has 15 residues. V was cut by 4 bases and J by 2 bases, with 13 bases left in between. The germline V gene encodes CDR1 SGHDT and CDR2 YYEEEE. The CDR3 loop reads CASSRRKSGNQPQHF. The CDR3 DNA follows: TGTGCCAGCAGCCGACGTAAGAGCGGCAATCAGCCCCAGCATTTT.

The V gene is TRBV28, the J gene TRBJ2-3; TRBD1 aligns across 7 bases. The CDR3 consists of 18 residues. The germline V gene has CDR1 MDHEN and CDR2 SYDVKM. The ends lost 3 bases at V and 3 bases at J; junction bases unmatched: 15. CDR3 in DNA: TGTGCCAGCAGTTTCCCGAGGGGGCGTCCGGGTATTACAGATACGCAGTATTTT. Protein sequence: CASSFPRGRPGITDTQYF.

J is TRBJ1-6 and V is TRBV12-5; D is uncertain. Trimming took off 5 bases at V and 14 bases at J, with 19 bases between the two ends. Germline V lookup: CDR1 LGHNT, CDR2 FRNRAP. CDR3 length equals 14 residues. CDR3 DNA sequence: TGTGCTAGTGGTACAACCAACCAGGATTGGGCCCTCCACTTT. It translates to CASGTTNQDWALHF.

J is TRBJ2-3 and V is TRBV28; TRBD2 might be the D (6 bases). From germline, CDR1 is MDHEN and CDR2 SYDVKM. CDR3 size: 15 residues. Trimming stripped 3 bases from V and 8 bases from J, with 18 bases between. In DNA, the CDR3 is TGTGCCAGCAGTTTCAGTCAGGGCGGGATAGGTACGCAGTATTTT. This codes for CASSFSQGGIGTQYF.

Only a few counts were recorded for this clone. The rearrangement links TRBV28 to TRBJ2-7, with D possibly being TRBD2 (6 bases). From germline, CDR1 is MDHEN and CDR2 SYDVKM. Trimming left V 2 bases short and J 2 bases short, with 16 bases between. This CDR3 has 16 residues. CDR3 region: CASSLLGGGGAYEQYF. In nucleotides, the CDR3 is TGTGCCAGCAGTTTACTCGGTGGTGGAGGGGCCTACGAGCAGTACTTC.

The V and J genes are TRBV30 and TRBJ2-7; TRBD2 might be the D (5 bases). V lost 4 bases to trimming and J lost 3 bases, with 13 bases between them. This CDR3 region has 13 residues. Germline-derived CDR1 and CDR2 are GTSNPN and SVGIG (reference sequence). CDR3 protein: CAWNRDRDYEQYF. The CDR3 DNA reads TGTGCCTGGAACCGCGACCGGGACTACGAGCAGTACTTC.

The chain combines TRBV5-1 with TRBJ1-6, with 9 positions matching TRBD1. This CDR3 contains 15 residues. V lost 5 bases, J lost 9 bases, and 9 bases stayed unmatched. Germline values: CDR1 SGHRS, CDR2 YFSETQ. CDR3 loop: CASRSTGTGTSPLHF. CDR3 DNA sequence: TGCGCCAGCAGATCAACCGGGACAGGGACTTCACCCCTCCACTTT. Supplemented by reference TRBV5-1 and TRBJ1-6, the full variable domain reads KAGVTQTPRYLIKTRGQQVTLSCSPISGHRSVSWYQQTPGQGLQFLFEYFSETQRNKGNFPGRFSGRQFSNSRSEMNVSTLELGDSALYLCASRSTGTGTSPLHFGNGTRLTVT.

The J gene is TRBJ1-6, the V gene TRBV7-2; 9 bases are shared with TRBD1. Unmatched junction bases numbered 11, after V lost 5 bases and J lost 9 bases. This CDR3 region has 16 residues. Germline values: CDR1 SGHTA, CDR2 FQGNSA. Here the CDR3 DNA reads TGTGCCAGCAGCGTTAAATCCGGGACAGGGCTTTCACCCCTCCACTTT. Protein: CASSVKSGTGLSPLHF. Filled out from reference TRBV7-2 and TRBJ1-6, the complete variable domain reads GAGVSQSPSNKVTEKGKDVELRCDPISGHTALYWYRQSLGQGLEFLIYFQGNSAPDKSGLPSDRFSAERTGGSVSTLTIQRTQQEDSAVYLCASSVKSGTGLSPLHFGNGTRLTVT.

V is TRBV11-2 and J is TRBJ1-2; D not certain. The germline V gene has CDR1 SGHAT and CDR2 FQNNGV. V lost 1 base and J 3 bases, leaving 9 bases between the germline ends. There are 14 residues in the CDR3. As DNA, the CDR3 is TGTGCCAGCAGCTTAGGAGCCGGAGACTATGGCTACACCTTC. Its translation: CASSLGAGDYGYTF.

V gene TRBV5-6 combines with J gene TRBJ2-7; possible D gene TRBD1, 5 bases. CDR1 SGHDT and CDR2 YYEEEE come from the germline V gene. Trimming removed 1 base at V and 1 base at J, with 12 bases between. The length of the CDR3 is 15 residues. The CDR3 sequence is CASSLLGQGSYEQYF. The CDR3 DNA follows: TGTGCCAGCAGCTTGTTGGGGCAGGGTTCCTACGAGCAGTACTTC.

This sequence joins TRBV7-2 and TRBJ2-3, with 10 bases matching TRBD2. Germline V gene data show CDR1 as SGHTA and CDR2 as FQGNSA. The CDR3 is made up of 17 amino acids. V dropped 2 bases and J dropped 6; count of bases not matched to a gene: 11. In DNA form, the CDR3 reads TGTGCCAGCAGCTTATTTACGGGTAGCGGGGGGATGGATACGCAGTATTTT. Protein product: CASSLFTGSGGMDTQYF.

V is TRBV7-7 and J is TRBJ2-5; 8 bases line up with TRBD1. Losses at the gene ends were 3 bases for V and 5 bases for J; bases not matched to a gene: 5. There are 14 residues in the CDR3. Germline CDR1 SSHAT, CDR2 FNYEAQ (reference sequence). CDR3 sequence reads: CASSFQGARETQYF. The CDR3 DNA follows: TGTGCCAGCAGCTTTCAGGGGGCACGGGAGACCCAGTACTTC.

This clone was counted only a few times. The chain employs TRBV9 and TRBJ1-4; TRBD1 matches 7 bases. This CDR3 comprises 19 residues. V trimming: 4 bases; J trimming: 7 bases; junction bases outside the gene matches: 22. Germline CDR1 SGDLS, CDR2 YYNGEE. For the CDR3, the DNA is TGTGCCAGCAGCCCAAGGACAGACAGGGTTGGTGGGGATGGTGAAAAACTGTTTTTT. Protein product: CASSPRTDRVGGDGEKLFF.

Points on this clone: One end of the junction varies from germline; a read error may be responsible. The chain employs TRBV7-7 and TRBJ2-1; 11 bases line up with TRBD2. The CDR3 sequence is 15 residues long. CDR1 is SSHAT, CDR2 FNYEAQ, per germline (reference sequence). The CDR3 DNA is TGTGCTAGCAGCTTTGGGACTAGCGGCCCGAATGAGCAGTTCTTC. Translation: CASSFGTSGPNEQFF.

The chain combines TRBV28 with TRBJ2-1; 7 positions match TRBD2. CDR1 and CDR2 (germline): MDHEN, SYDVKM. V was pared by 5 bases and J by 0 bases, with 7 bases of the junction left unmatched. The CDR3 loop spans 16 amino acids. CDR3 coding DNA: TGTGCCAGCAGTACCCCAAGCGGGACCTCCTACAATGAGCAGTTCTTC. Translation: CASSTPSGTSYNEQFF.

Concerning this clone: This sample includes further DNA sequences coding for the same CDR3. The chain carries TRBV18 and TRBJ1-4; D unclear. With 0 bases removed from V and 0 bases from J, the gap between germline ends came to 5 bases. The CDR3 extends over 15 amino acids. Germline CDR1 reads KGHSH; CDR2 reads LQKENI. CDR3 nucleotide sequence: TGTGCCAGCTCACCACCTTCTGCAACTAATGAAAAACTGTTTTTT. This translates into CASSPPSATNEKLFF. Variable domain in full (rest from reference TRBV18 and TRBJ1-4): NAGVMQNPRHLVRRRGQEARLRCSPMKGHSHVYWYRQLPEEGLKFMVYLQKENIIDESGMPKERFSAEFPKEGPSILRIQQVVRGDSAAYFCASSPPSATNEKLFFGSGTQLSVL.

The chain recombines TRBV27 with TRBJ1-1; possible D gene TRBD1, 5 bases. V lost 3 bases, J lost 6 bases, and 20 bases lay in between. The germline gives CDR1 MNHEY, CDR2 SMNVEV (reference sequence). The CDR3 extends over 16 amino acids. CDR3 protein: CASSFRATGPGAEAFF. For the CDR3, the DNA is TGTGCCAGCAGTTTCCGCGCCACGGGTCCGGGGGCTGAAGCTTTCTTT.

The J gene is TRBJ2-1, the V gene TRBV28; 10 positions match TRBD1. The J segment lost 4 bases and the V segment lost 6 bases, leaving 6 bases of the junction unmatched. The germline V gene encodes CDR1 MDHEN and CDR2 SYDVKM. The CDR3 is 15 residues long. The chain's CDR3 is CASSSGTGDYNEQFF. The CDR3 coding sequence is TGTGCCAGCAGCTCCGGGACAGGGGATTACAATGAGCAGTTCTTC.

CDR3 sequence: CASSLTGARGYTF. The CDR3 DNA is TGTGCCAGCAGCTTGACAGGGGCACGGGGCTACACCTTC. The chain has TRBV5-6 and TRBJ1-2, with 7 bases aligning to TRBD1. CDR3 size: 13 residues. V lost 1 base to trimming and J lost 8 bases; unmatched junction nucleotides: 5. Germline assignment: CDR1 SGHDT and CDR2 YYEEEE.